Presented here are 6 T cell receptor beta chains from one specimen sequenced in a study of control samples from healthy donors and cancer patients. The protocol was immunoSEQ multiplex PCR, while the TCRdb copy is restricted to in-frame clones and leaves out a portion. This sample has almost 90,000 clones; about 89% occur once, and the top ten carry approximately 21%. Sequenced: blood. Receptors were obtained from a man younger than 45 in good health.

The CDR3 protein is CASSPQGSVNEQYF. CDR3 nucleotides: TGCGCCAGCAGCCCACAGGGATCCGTCAACGAGCAGTACTTC. The genes are TRBV5-1 and TRBJ2-7, with D possibly being TRBD1 (6 bases). CDR3 length: 14 residues. With 4 bases removed from V and 5 bases from J, the gap between germline ends came to 16 bases. CDR1 SGHRS and CDR2 YFSETQ come from the germline V gene.

The chain carries TRBV29-1 and TRBJ1-3; D is ambiguous. The CDR3 runs 12 residues. Germline assignment: CDR1 SQVTM and CDR2 ANQGSEA. Trimming pared 4 bases from V and 4 bases from J, leaving 8 bases between. This CDR3 reads CSVVVSGNTIYF. The CDR3 bases are TGCAGCGTTGTGGTGTCAGGAAACACCATATATTTT.

The gene calls are TRBV7-2 and TRBJ2-3, with D perhaps matching TRBD2 (6 bases). From germline, CDR1 is SGHTA and CDR2 FQGNSA. The CDR3 loop spans 16 amino acids. V lost 1 base and J lost 0, with 11 bases in between. The CDR3, as DNA: TGTGCCAGCAGCTTAGGGGCGGGGCCAAGCACAGATACGCAGTATTTT. This gives the protein CASSLGAGPSTDTQYF.

This chain uses TRBV4-1 with TRBJ2-5; D perhaps matches TRBD1 (5 bases). V lost 7 bases to trimming and J lost 4 bases, with 13 bases between them. The germline gives CDR1 MGHRA, CDR2 YSYEKL. The CDR3 is 13 amino acids. The CDR3 here is CASTGLGGETQYF. In DNA, the CDR3 is TGCGCCAGCACAGGGCTGGGTGGAGAGACCCAGTACTTC.

This clone was picked up one time. The chain is built from TRBV9 and TRBJ2-1, with 11 bases fitting TRBD2. J was trimmed by 10 bases and V by 5 bases; bases with no gene match: 11. The germline V gene encodes CDR1 SGDLS and CDR2 YYNGEE. The CDR3 is 15 amino acids. The CDR3 DNA reads TGTGCCAGCAGTCCTAGCGGGGGGAGGGGAGAAGAGCAGTTCTTC. This codes for CASSPSGGRGEEQFF.

This chain links TRBV7-9 with TRBJ1-1, with D hard to call. Germline loops: CDR1 SEHNR, CDR2 FQNEAQ (reference sequence). Trimming removed 5 bases from V and 1 base from J, with 14 bases in between. This CDR3 spans 15 amino acids. CDR3 DNA sequence: TGTGCCAGCAGCCGGGGTTTCGGTGGGAACACTGAAGCTTTCTTT. Translation gives CASSRGFGGNTEAFF.